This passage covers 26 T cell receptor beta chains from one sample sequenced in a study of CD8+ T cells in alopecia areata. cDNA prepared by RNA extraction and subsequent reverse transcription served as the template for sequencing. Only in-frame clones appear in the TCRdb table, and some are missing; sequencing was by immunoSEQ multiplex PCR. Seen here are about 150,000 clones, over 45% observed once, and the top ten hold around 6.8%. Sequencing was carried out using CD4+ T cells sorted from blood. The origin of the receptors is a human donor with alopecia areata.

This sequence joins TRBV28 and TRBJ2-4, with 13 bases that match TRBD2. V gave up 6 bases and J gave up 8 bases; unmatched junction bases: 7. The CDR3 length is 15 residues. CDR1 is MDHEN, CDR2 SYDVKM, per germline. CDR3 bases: TGTGCCAGCAGAGGGACTAGCGGGAAGGAGTACATTCAGTACTTC. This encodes CASRGTSGKEYIQYF.

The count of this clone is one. The CDR3 DNA follows: TGTGCCAGCAGCCCCAGGACGGAATCCTACGAGCAGTACTTC. Encoded protein: CASSPRTESYEQYF. The rearrangement uses TRBV6-5 and TRBJ2-7; D unclear. Germline V gene lookup returns CDR1 MNHEY and CDR2 SVGAGI. The CDR3 covers 14 residues. Trimming left V 6 bases short and J 1 base short, with 13 bases between.

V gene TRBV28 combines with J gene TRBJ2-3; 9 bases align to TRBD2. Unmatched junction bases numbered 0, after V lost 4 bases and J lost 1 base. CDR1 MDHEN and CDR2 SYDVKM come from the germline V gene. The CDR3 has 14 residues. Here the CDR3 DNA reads TGTGCCAGCAGTTCTAGCGGGGGCACAGATACGCAGTATTTT. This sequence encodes CASSSSGGTDTQYF.

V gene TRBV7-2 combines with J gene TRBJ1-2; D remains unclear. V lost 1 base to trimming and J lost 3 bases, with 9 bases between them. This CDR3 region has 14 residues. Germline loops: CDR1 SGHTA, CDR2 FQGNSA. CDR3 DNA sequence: TGTGCCAGCAGCTTAGGGTGGGGTGACTATGGCTACACCTTC. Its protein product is CASSLGWGDYGYTF.

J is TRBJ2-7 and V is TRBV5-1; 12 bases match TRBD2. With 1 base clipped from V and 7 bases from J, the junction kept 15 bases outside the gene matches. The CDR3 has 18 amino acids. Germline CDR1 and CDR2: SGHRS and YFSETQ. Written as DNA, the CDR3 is TGCGCCAGCAGCTTGCAATCTAGCGGGAGGGTGGGGCCCTTGGAGCAGTACTTC. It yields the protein CASSLQSSGRVGPLEQYF.

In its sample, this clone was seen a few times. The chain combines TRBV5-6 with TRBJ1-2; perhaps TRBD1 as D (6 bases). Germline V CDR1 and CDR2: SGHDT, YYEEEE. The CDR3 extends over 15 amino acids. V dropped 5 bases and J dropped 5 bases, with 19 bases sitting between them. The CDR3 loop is CASRQTGRTSYGYTF. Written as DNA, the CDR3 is TGTGCCAGCAGACAAACAGGGCGAACGTCGTATGGCTACACCTTC. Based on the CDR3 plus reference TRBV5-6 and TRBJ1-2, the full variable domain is DAGVTQSPTHLIKTRGQQVTLRCSPKSGHDTVSWYQQALGQGPQFIFQYYEEEERQRGNFPDRFSGHQFPNYSSELNVNALLLGDSALYLCASRQTGRTSYGYTFGSGTRLTVV.

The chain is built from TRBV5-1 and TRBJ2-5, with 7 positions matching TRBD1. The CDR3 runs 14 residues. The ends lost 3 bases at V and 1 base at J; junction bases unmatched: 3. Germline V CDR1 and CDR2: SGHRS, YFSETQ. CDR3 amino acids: CASSSRDSQETQYF. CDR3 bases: TGCGCCAGCAGCTCGAGGGACAGCCAAGAGACCCAGTACTTC.

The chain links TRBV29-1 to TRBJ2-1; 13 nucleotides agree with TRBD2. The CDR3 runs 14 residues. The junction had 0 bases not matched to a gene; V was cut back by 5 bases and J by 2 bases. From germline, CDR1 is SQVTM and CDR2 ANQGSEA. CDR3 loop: CSVTSGRAYNEQFF. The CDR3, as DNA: TGCAGCGTTACTAGCGGGAGGGCCTACAATGAGCAGTTCTTC.

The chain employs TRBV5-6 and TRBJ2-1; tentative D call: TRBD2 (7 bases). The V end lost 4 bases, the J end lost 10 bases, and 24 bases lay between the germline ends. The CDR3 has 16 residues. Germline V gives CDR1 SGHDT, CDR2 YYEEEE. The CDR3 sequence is CASSPRVRGALREQFF. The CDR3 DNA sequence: TGTGCCAGCAGCCCGCGGGTCCGGGGGGCGCTTAGGGAGCAGTTCTTC.

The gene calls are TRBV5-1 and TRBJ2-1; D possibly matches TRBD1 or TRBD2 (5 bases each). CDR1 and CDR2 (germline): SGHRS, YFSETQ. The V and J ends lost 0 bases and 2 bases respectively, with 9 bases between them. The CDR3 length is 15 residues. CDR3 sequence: CASSLGDGAYNEQFF. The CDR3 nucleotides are TGCGCCAGCAGCTTGGGGGACGGAGCCTACAATGAGCAGTTCTTC.

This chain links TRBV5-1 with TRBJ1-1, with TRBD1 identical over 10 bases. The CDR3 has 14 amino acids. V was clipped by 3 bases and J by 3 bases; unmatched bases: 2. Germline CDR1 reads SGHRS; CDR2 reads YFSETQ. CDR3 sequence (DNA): TGCGCCAGCAGCTCCGGACAGGGGGACACTGAAGCTTTCTTT. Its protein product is CASSSGQGDTEAFF.

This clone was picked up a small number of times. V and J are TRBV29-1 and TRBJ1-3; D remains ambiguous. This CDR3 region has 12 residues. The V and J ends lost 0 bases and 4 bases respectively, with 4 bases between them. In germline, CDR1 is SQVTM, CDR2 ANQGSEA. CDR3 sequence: CSVEDHGNTIYF. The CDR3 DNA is TGCAGCGTTGAAGATCACGGAAACACCATATATTTT.

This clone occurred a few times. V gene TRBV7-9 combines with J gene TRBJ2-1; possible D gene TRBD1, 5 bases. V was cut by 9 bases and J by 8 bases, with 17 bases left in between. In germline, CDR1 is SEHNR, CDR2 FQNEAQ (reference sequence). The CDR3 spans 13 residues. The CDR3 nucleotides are TGTGCCAGTCTCCCCGGACATTGGGATGAGCAGTTCTTC. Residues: CASLPGHWDEQFF.

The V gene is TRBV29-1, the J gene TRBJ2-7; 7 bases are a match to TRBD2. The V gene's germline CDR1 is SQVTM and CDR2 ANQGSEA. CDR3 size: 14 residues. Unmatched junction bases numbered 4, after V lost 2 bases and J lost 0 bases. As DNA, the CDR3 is TGCAGCGTTGAACTTGGCGGGAGCTCCTACGAGCAGTACTTC. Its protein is CSVELGGSSYEQYF.

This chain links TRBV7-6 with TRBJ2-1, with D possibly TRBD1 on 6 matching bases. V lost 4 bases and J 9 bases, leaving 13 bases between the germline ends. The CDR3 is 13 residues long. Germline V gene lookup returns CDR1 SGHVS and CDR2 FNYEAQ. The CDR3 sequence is CASSSNRAGEQFF. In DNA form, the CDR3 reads TGTGCCAGCAGCTCCAACAGGGCTGGTGAGCAGTTCTTC.

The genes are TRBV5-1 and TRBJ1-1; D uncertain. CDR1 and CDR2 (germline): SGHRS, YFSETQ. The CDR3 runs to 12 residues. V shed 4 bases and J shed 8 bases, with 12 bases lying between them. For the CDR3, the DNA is TGCGCCAGCAGCCTAGGTAGCGGGGAAGCTTTCTTT. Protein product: CASSLGSGEAFF.

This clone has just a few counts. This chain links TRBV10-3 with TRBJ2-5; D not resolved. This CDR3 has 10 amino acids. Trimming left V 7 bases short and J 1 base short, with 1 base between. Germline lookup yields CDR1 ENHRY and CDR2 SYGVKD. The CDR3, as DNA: TGTGCCATCACCCAAGAGACCCAGTACTTC. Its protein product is CAITQETQYF.

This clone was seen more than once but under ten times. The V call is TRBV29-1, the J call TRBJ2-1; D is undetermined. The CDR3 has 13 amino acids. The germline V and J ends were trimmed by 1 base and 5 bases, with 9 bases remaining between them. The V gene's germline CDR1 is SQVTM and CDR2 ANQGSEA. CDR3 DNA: TGCAGCGTTGAAGTAACCGAGCACAATGAGCAGTTCTTC. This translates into CSVEVTEHNEQFF.

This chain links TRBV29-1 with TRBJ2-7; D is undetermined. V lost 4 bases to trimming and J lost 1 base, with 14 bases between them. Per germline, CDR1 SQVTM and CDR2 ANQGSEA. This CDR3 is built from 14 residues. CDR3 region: CSVGARSSSYEQYF. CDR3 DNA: TGCAGCGTTGGGGCCAGATCGAGTTCCTACGAGCAGTACTTC.

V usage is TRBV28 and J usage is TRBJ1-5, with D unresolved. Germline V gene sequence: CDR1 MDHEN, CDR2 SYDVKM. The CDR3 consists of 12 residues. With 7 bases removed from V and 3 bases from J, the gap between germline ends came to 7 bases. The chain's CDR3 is CASTRDNQPQHF. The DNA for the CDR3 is TGTGCCAGCACAAGGGACAATCAGCCCCAGCATTTT.

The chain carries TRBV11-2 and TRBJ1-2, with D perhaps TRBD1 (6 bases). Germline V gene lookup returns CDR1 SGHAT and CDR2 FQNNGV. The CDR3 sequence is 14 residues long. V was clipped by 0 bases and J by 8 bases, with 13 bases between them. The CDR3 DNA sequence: TGTGCCAGCAGCTTAGACAGGGGTTCGGAAGGCTACACCTTC. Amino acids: CASSLDRGSEGYTF.

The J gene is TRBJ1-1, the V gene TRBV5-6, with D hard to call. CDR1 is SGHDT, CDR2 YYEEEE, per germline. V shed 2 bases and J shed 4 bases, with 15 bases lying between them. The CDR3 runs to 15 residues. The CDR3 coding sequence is TGTGCCAGCAGCTTTATGCAGCACGCTATCACTGAAGCTTTCTTT. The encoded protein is CASSFMQHAITEAFF.

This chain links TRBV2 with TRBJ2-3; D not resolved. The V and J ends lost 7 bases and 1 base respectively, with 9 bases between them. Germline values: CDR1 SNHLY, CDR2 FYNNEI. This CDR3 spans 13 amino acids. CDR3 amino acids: CASIRLRTDTQYF. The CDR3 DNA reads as TGTGCCAGCATAAGACTTCGCACAGATACGCAGTATTTT.

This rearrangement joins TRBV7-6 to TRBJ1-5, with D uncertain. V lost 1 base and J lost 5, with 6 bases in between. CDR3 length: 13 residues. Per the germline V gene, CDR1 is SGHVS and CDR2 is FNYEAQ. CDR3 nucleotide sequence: TGTGCCAGCAGCTTAGATTTTTATCAGCCCCAGCATTTT. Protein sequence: CASSLDFYQPQHF.

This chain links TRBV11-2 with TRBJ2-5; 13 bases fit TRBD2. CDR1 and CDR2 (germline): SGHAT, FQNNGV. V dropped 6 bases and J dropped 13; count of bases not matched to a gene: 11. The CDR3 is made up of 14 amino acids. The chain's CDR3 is CASRPGTSGTLGYF. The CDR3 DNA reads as TGTGCCAGCAGGCCGGGGACTAGCGGGACGCTGGGGTACTTC.

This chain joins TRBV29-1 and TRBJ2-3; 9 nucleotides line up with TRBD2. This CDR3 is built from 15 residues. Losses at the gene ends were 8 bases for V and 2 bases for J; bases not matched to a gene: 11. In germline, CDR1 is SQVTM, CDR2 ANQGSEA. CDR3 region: CSLFGAGGHTDTQYF. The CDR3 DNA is TGCAGCCTCTTTGGGGCGGGAGGGCACACAGATACGCAGTATTTT.